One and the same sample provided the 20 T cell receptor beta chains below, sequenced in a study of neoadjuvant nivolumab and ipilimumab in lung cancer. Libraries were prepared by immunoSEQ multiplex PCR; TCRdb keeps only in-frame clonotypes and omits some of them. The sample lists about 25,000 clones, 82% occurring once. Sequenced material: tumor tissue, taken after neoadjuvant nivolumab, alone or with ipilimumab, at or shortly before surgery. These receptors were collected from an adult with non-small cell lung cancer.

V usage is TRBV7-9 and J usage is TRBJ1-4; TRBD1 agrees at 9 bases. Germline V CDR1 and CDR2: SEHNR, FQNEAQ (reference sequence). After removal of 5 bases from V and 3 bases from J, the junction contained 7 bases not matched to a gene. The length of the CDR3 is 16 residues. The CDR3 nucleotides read TGTGCCAGCAGCCCGCCAGGGACAGGGCCTAATGAAAAACTGTTTTTT. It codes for CASSPPGTGPNEKLFF.

CDR3 region: CASSIPGQGHNEQFF. CDR3 sequence (DNA): TGTGCCAGCAGCATACCGGGACAGGGGCACAATGAGCAGTTCTTC. The J gene is TRBJ2-1, the V gene TRBV11-3; 10 bases align to TRBD1. CDR1 and CDR2 from the germline V gene are SGHNT and YENEEA. This CDR3 has 15 amino acids. V lost 5 bases, J lost 5 bases, and 6 bases stayed unmatched. The full variable domain, rest sourced from reference TRBV11-3 and TRBJ2-1, is EAGVVQSPRYKIIEKKQPVAFWCNPISGHNTLYWYLQNLGQGPELLIRYENEEAVDDSQLPKDRFSAERLKGVDSTLKIQPAELGDSAVYLCASSIPGQGHNEQFFGPGTRLTVL.

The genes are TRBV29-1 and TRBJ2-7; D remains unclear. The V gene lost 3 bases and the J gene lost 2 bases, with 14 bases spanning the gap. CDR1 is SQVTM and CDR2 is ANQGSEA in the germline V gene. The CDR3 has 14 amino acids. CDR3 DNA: TGCAGCGTTGAGGCCGGGCCAAAGCCCTACGAGCAGTACTTC. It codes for CSVEAGPKPYEQYF.

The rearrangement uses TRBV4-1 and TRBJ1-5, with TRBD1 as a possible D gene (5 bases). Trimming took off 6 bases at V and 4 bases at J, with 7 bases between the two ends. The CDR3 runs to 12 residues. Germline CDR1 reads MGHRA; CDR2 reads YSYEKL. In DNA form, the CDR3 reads TGCGCCAGCAGTGAGGGGAATCAGCCCCAGCATTTT. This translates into CASSEGNQPQHF.

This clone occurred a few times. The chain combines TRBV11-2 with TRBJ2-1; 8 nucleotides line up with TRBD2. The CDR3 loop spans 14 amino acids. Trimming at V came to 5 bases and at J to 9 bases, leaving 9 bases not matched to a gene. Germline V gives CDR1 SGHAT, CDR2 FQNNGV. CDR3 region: CASSAGGGWFEQFF. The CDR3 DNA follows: TGTGCCAGCAGCGCCGGGGGGGGGTGGTTTGAGCAGTTCTTC.

CDR3 nucleotide sequence: TGTGCCAGCAGAGAAGGGACTAGCGGAAACACCGGGGAGCTGTTTTTT. This translates into CASREGTSGNTGELFF. V and J are TRBV11-3 and TRBJ2-2; 11 bases align to TRBD2. The germline V gene has CDR1 SGHNT and CDR2 YENEEA. The CDR3 runs 16 residues. Unmatched junction bases numbered 5, after V lost 6 bases and J lost 2 bases. The full variable domain, completed using reference TRBV11-3 and TRBJ2-2, is EAGVVQSPRYKIIEKKQPVAFWCNPISGHNTLYWYLQNLGQGPELLIRYENEEAVDDSQLPKDRFSAERLKGVDSTLKIQPAELGDSAVYLCASREGTSGNTGELFFGEGSRLTVL.

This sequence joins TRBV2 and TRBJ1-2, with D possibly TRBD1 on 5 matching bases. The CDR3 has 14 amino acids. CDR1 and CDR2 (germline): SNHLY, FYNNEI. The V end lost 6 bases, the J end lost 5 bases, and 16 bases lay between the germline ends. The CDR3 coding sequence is TGTGCCAGCAGGGTCTCGGGACTATTATATGGCTACACCTTC. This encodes CASRVSGLLYGYTF.

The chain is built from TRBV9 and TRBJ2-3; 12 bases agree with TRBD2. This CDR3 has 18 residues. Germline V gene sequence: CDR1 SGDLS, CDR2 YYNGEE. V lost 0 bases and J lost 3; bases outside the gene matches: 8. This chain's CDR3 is CASSVDNPSGRVTDTQYF. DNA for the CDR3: TGTGCCAGCAGCGTAGATAACCCTAGCGGGAGGGTTACAGATACGCAGTATTTT.

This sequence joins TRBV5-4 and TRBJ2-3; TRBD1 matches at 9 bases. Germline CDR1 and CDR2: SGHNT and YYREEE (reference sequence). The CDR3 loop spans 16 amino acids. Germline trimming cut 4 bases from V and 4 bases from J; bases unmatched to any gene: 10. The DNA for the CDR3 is TGTGCCAGCAGCCCCCCGGACAGGGGTACGGCAGATACGCAGTATTTT. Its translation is CASSPPDRGTADTQYF.

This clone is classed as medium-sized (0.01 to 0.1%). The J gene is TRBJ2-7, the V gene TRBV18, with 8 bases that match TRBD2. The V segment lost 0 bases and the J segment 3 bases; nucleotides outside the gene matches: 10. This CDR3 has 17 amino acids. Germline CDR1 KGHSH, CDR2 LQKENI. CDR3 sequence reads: CASSPPRGSLAGYEQYF. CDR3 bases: TGTGCCAGCTCACCACCGCGGGGGTCGCTAGCGGGCTACGAGCAGTACTTC.

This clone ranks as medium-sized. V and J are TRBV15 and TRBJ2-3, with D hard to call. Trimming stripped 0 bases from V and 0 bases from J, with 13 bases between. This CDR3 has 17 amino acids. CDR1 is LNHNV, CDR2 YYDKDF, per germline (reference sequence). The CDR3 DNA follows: TGTGCCACCAGCAGAGATTTAATAGCTTCTAGCACAGATACGCAGTATTTT. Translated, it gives CATSRDLIASSTDTQYF.

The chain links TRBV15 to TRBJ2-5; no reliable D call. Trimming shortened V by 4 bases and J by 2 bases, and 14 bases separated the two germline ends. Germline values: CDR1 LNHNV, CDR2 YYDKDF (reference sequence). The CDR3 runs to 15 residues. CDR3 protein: CATSIRRFKQETQYF. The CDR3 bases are TGTGCCACCAGCATTAGACGGTTTAAGCAAGAGACCCAGTACTTC. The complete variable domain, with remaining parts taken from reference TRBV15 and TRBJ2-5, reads DAMVIQNPRYQVTQFGKPVTLSCSQTLNHNVMYWYQQKSSQAPKLLFHYYDKDFNNEADTPDNFQSRRPNTSFCFLDIRSPGLGDTAMYLCATSIRRFKQETQYFGPGTRLLVL.

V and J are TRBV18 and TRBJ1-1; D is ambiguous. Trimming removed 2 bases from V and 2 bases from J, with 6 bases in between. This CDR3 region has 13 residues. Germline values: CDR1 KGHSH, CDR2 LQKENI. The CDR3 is CASSPMSNTEAFF. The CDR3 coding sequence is TGTGCCAGCTCACCAATGAGTAACACTGAAGCTTTCTTT.

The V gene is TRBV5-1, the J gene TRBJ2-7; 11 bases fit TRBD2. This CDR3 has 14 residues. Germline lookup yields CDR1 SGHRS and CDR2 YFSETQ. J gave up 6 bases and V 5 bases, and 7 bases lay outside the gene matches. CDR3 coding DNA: TGCGCCAGCAGGAAGGTAGGGACTAGCGGCGAGCAGTACTTC. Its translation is CASRKVGTSGEQYF.

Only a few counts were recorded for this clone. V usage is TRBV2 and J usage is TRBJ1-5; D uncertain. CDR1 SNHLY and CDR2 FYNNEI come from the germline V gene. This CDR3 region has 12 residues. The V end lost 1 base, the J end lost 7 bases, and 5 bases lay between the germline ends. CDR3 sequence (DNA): TGTGCCAGCAGTGAAGAGTGGCAGCCCCAGCATTTT. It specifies CASSEEWQPQHF.

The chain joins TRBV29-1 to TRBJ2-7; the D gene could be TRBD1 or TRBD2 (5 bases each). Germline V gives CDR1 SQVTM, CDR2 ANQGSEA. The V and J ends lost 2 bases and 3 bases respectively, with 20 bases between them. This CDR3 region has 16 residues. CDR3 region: CSVELGVGLGLYEQYF. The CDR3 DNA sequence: TGCAGCGTTGAATTGGGGGTTGGACTTGGCCTCTACGAGCAGTACTTC.

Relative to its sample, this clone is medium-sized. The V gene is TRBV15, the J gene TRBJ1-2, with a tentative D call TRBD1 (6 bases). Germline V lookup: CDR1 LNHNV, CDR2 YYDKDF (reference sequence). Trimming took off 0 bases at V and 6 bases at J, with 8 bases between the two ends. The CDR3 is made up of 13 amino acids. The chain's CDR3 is CATSREEGDGYTF. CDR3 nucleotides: TGTGCCACCAGCAGAGAAGAGGGGGATGGCTACACCTTC.

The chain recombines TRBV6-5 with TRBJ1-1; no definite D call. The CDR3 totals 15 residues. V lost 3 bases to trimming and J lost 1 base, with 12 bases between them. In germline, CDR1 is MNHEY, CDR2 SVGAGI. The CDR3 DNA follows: TGTGCCAGCAGTTATCCTGCCAGTGGGAACACTGAAGCTTTCTTT. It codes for CASSYPASGNTEAFF.

CDR3 amino acids: CASSYGGRDTEAFF. The CDR3 DNA sequence: TGTGCCAGCAGTTATGGGGGCCGGGACACTGAAGCTTTCTTT. The V call is TRBV6-6, the J call TRBJ1-1; D perhaps matches TRBD1 (6 bases). CDR1 is MNHNY and CDR2 is SVGAGI in the germline V gene (reference sequence). V gave up 3 bases and J gave up 3 bases, with 11 bases separating them. The length of the CDR3 is 14 residues.

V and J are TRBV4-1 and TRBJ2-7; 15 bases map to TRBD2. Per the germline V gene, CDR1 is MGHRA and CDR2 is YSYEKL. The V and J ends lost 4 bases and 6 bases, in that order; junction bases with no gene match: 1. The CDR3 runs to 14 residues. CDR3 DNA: TGCGCCAGCAGCCTGGGACTAGCGGGAGGCGAGCAGTACTTC. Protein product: CASSLGLAGGEQYF.